A single sample is the source of the 3 T cell receptor beta chains below, sequenced in a study of blood T cell repertoires in COVID-19. Sequenced by immunoSEQ multiplex PCR; TCRdb stores in-frame clones only, minus some. The data show 200,000 to 250,000 clones, about four fifths seen once. Specimen: PBMCs or T cells enriched from blood (not recorded which). The source is a woman aged 50 to 60 who had been exposed to COVID-19.

The chain joins TRBV11-2 to TRBJ1-2; tentative D call: TRBD1 (6 bases). The CDR3 loop spans 16 amino acids. The germline V gene has CDR1 SGHAT and CDR2 FQNNGV. The V end was cut by 2 bases, the J end by 0 bases, with 13 bases between. DNA for the CDR3: TGTGCCAGCAGCTTAAGGACAGCCCTAGCTAACTATGGCTACACCTTC. Its translation: CASSLRTALANYGYTF.

In nucleotides, the CDR3 is TGTGCCAGCAGCCTTCTAGAGCCCTTCTACGAGCAGTACTTC. It specifies CASSLLEPFYEQYF. The V call is TRBV14, the J call TRBJ2-7; no firm D call. The V gene's germline CDR1 is SGHDN and CDR2 FVKESK. CDR3 length equals 14 residues. V was cut by 4 bases and J by 3 bases, with 13 bases left in between.

The chain links TRBV20-1 to TRBJ1-6; D not certain. The germline V gene has CDR1 DFQATT and CDR2 SNEGSKA (reference sequence). This CDR3 contains 14 residues. Trimming cost V 3 bases and J 3 bases, with 9 bases left between them. CDR3 coding DNA: TGCAGTGCTAGTTTCCGAGTCTATAATTCACCCCTCCACTTT. Translating gives CSASFRVYNSPLHF.